The 21 T cell receptor beta chains listed next were all sequenced from one sample in a study of tumor-infiltrating lymphocytes in primary liver carcinoma (dated by TCRdb to 2015 to 2018). Without any cell sorting, total RNA and DNA were co-extracted from 20-30 mg of bulk tissue using the AllPrep DNA/RNA mini kit. The listed sequencing device is Illumina HiSeq 2500. Starting from 450 to 500 ng total RNA, TCRbeta-specific cDNA was produced by reverse transcription with a constant-region primer and ProtoScript II reverse transcriptase. Construction of the TCRbeta libraries relied on three nested rounds of multiplex PCR, following a slightly modified ARM-PCR procedure. Multiplex TRBV1-TRBV30 forward primers and a Cbeta reverse primer were used in the first two PCR rounds, each of which was run for roughly 9 cycles. Using fastp trimming at Q25 and MiXCR clonotype assembly, TCRdb reanalyzed the public sequencing data and kept in-frame beta chains. Every CDR3 protein is listed once, alongside the most common genes and DNA of its rows. This sample gives tens of thousands of distinct CDR3 sequences in total; roughly 80% of them show up just once. 35% to 45% of the sample lies in the top ten.

The sequenced material came from tumor-adjacent normal liver tissue. These receptors were taken from a man aged 35-49 years with primary liver carcinoma and hepatitis B virus infection.

About this clonotype itself: A read error may explain this, as a much larger clone is one base away. The chain couples TRBV7-9 to TRBJ2-7; tentatively, D is TRBD2 (5 bases). CDR1 and CDR2 (germline): SEHNR, FQNEAQ (reference sequence). The germline V and J ends were trimmed by 1 base and 2 bases, with 12 bases remaining between them. The CDR3 totals 15 residues. In DNA, the CDR3 is TGTGCCAGCAGCTTAGGACTATTGGAAACCTACGAGCAGTACTTC. Protein: CASSLGLLETYEQYF.

About this clonotype itself: A clone one base away is much larger, so this may be a read error. The V and J genes are TRBV11-1 and TRBJ2-1; D is tentatively TRBD1 or TRBD2 (5 bases each). Germline V gene data show CDR1 as SGHAT and CDR2 as FQDESV (reference sequence). The CDR3 has 20 residues. The V end was cut by 5 bases, the J end by 11 bases, with 37 bases between. CDR3 amino acids: CASSIGETNGASRFGDKQFF. In DNA, the CDR3 is TGTGCCAGCAGCATAGGAGAGACTAACGGGGCCTCACGGTTCGGCGATAAGCAGTTCTTC.

The rearrangement links TRBV12-5 to TRBJ2-7; possibly TRBD1 or TRBD2 for D (5 bases each). Germline lookup yields CDR1 LGHNT and CDR2 FRNRAP. The CDR3 runs 13 residues. CDR3 nucleotide sequence: TGTGCCACTGAGGGGACCGGTTCCTACGAGTACTACTTC. Its protein product is CATEGTGSYEYYF.

The rearrangement uses TRBV7-8 and TRBJ2-7; 7 positions agree with TRBD1. The CDR3 runs to 13 residues. With 5 bases clipped from V and 6 bases from J, the junction kept 7 bases outside the gene matches. Germline assignment: CDR1 SGHVS and CDR2 FQNEAQ. CDR3 in DNA: TGTGCCAGCAGCCGAGGGACAGCCTGCGAGCAGTACTTC. Protein: CASSRGTACEQYF.

In its sample, this clonotype was seen many times. The genes are TRBV5-1 and TRBJ2-5; maybe TRBD2 (5 bases). From germline, CDR1 is SGHRS and CDR2 YFSETQ. Trimming removed 0 bases at V and 1 base at J, with 10 bases between. The CDR3 has 15 residues. The CDR3 region has the DNA TGCGCCAGCAGCTTGGCCATGCTAGCCCAAGAGACCCAGTACTTC. Translated: CASSLAMLAQETQYF.

About this clonotype: Given the absence of the conserved phenylalanine or tryptophan at the CDR3 end, a read error is likely. The rearrangement links TRBV29-1 to TRBJ1-5; TRBD1 aligns across 8 bases. The CDR3 loop spans 13 amino acids. CDR1 is SQVTM and CDR2 is ANQGSEA in the germline V gene. V shed 6 bases and J 4 bases; nucleotides not matched to a gene: 5. Here the CDR3 DNA reads TGCAGCGTCTCTGGACAGGGAAATCAGCCCCAGCATTCT. It encodes CSVSGQGNQPQHS.

On this clonotype itself: One end of the junction varies from germline; a read error may be responsible. The chain has TRBV6-2 or TRBV6-3 and TRBJ2-7, with 7 bases that match TRBD1. Per germline, CDR1 MNHEY and CDR2 SVGEGT. This CDR3 is 14 amino acids long. The CDR3 sequence: CASSLFGTAYEQHF. The CDR3 DNA follows: TGTGCCAGCAGTTTGTTCGGGACAGCCTACGAGCAGCACTTC.

This clonotype was detected only once. Since no conserved phenylalanine or tryptophan closes the CDR3, a read error is the likely cause. The chain recombines TRBV5-4 with TRBJ2-5; D possibly uses TRBD1 or TRBD2 (5 bases each). Germline CDR1 reads SGHNT; CDR2 reads YYREEE (reference sequence). This CDR3 has 15 amino acids. The CDR3 loop reads CASSLNGDAQEIQYL. CDR3 DNA: TGTGCCAGCAGCTTGAACGGGGACGCCCAAGAGATCCAGTACCTC.

This clonotype is labeled medium-sized. In DNA, the CDR3 is TGTGCCAGCATCCACGGAGGGGGGGGGTCCTACAATGAGCAGTTCTTC. Translation gives CASIHGGGGSYNEQFF. V and J are TRBV6-2 or TRBV6-3 and TRBJ2-1; TRBD2 might be the D (7 bases). This CDR3 comprises 16 residues. Germline V CDR1 and CDR2: MNHEY, SVGEGT. Trimming shortened V by 7 bases and J by 1 base, and 17 bases separated the two germline ends.

About this clonotype: The junction differs from germline at one of its ends, possibly a read error. The rearrangement links TRBV6-5 to TRBJ1-5; D call uncertain. The CDR3 has 14 amino acids. From germline, CDR1 is MNHEY and CDR2 SVGAGI. CDR3 region: CTSSLTARGQPQHF. DNA of the CDR3: TGTACCAGCAGCCTGACTGCCCGAGGGCAACCCCAGCATTTT.

About this clonotype: One end of the junction fails to match germline, which may point to a read error. This sequence joins TRBV6-1 and TRBJ2-1, with 9 bases fitting TRBD2. The CDR3 is made up of 15 amino acids. Per the germline V gene, CDR1 is MNHNS and CDR2 is SASEGT. The CDR3 loop reads CASIEEAGGCNEQFF. The CDR3 DNA follows: TGTGCCAGCATTGAAGAAGCGGGGGGATGCAATGAGCAATTCTTC.

The chain is built from TRBV5-1 and TRBJ1-1, with D uncertain. Deletions cut 5 bases from V and 7 bases from J, with 12 bases between. Germline values: CDR1 SGHRS, CDR2 YFSETQ. This CDR3 has 12 amino acids. This chain's CDR3 is CASSPETCEAFF. As DNA, the CDR3 is TGCGCCAGCAGTCCGGAGACATGTGAAGCTTTCTTT.

A remark on this clonotype: One junction end does not reproduce the germline sequence, and a read error may be involved. The rearrangement links TRBV6-6 to TRBJ2-6; D remains ambiguous. The germline CDR1 and CDR2 sequences are MNHNY and SVGAGI (reference sequence). The CDR3 is 17 amino acids. The CDR3 reads CTSSTQGFHYGANVLTF. The CDR3 bases are TGTACCAGCAGTACACAAGGTTTTCACTATGGGGCCAACGTCCTGACTTTC.

As to this clonotype: The CDR3 ends on some other residue instead of the conserved phenylalanine or tryptophan, so this is likely a read error. The chain couples TRBV30 to TRBJ2-3; TRBD2 is a possible D gene (6 bases). Germline lookup yields CDR1 GTSNPN and CDR2 SVGIG (reference sequence). The CDR3 is 14 residues long. For the CDR3, the DNA is TGTGTCTGGAGGCTGAGGGGAGGTTCAGATACGCAGTATTCT. Translating it yields CVWRLRGGSDTQYS.

As for this clonotype: Sequence at one end of the junction differs from germline and may be a read error. V gene TRBV10-2 combines with J gene TRBJ2-1; 11 bases align to TRBD2. This CDR3 has 15 amino acids. Per germline, CDR1 WSHSY and CDR2 SAAADI. The CDR3 DNA reads TGTGCCTGCAGTGAGGTACTAGCGGGAGATCTTGAGCAGTTCTTC. The encoded protein is CACSEVLAGDLEQFF.

Concerning this clonotype: Likely a read error: the CDR3 ends without its conserved phenylalanine or tryptophan. The chain uses TRBV6-5 and TRBJ2-1, with 11 bases that match TRBD2. Trimming at V came to 0 bases and at J to 7 bases, leaving 14 bases not matched to a gene. Germline V gene sequence: CDR1 MNHEY, CDR2 SVGAGI. This CDR3 is 19 amino acids long. The CDR3 loop is CASSYSGLAGQNRYNEQFP. As DNA, the CDR3 is TGTGCCAGCAGTTACTCCGGACTAGCGGGCCAAAATAGGTATAATGAGCAGTTCCCC.

Notes on this clonotype: This is likely a read error, given that the CDR3 carries no conserved phenylalanine or tryptophan at its end. The chain uses TRBV14 and TRBJ2-7; D is uncertain. This CDR3 region has 15 residues. Germline values: CDR1 SGHDN, CDR2 FVKESK. The CDR3 region has the DNA TGTGCCAGCAACCAAGGTTTGCTAGAGGCCTACGAGCAGTACCTC. Protein sequence: CASNQGLLEAYEQYL.

This rearrangement joins TRBV9 to TRBJ2-2, with a weak D call TRBD1 (5 bases). The CDR3 covers 13 residues. The V end was cut by 4 bases, the J end by 6 bases, with 10 bases between. Germline lookup yields CDR1 SGDLS and CDR2 YYNGEE. The CDR3 DNA sequence: TGTGCCAGCAGCTCTGGGGCTGCCGGGGAGCTGTTTTTT. Translation: CASSSGAAGELFF.

On this clonotype: This could be a read error, since a much larger clone is one nucleotide away. The chain links TRBV9 to TRBJ1-1; a possible D gene is TRBD1 (6 bases). V lost 4 bases and J lost 7, with 17 bases in between. CDR1 is SGDLS and CDR2 is YYNGEE in the germline V gene. CDR3 length equals 14 residues. The CDR3 loop reads CASSPPTGMREAFF. Written as DNA, the CDR3 is TGTGCCAGCAGCCCTCCCACAGGGATGCGTGAAGCTTTCTTT.

The chain is built from TRBV6-1 and TRBJ2-7; D possibly corresponds to TRBD1 (6 bases). Trimming pared 6 bases from V and 5 bases from J, leaving 17 bases between. Germline-derived CDR1 and CDR2 are MNHNS and SASEGT. This CDR3 is 14 amino acids long. DNA for the CDR3: TGTGCCAGCAGCGGTACAGGGAGAAGCAACGAGCAGTACTTC. Residues: CASSGTGRSNEQYF.

This clonotype was detected only a few times. The junction departs from germline at one end; a sequencing error may be responsible. The V call is TRBV30, the J call TRBJ2-1; 11 bases map to TRBD2. The CDR3 spans 16 residues. The V gene's germline CDR1 is GTSNPN and CDR2 SVGIG (reference sequence). The CDR3 DNA sequence: TGTGCCCGGAGTGCCAGGACTAGCGGGCCTAACAATGAGCAGTTCTTC. This sequence encodes CARSARTSGPNNEQFF.